The rows below give T cell receptor beta chains drawn from one sample of a study of blood T cell repertoires in COVID-19. The repertoire was sequenced with immunoSEQ multiplex PCR; TCRdb's copy has only in-frame clones and lacks some. This table has about 170,000 clones, roughly 90% appearing once. The sample was peripheral blood. The receptors originated from a man in his late teens or twenties with COVID-19, enrolled during active disease. Both conserved end residues are part of each CDR3. A D gene is named only where the DNA matches it firmly. Size is stated for part of the rows, as once, few or many counts, or as a class when the clone is expanded.

.	TRBV10-3	TRBJ2-7	TRBD1	TGTGCCATCAGTGGGCAATCGGGACAGGGGCCCTACGAGCAGTACTTC	CAISGQSGQGPYEQYF
.	TRBV19	TRBJ2-1	TRBD2	TGTGCCAGTAGTATTAGCGGGAGGGCATCCCAAGAGCAGTTCTTC	CASSISGRASQEQFF
once	TRBV7-9	TRBJ2-2	TRBD1	TGTGCCAGCAGCTCCACGGGGACAGGGGGCTATTACACCGGGGAGCTGTTTTTT	CASSSTGTGGYYTGELFF
.	TRBV28	TRBJ2-7	.	TGTGCCAGCAGTCCTGCCTTTAGAATCCACGAGCAGTACTTC	CASSPAFRIHEQYF
.	TRBV14	TRBJ2-7	.	TGTGCCAGCAGCCAAGATTACGACAGCTCCTACGAGCAGTACTTC	CASSQDYDSSYEQYF
.	TRBV5-1	TRBJ2-5	TRBD2	TGCGCCAGCAGCCCCGGACTAGTCCTCCAAGAGACCCAGTACTTC	CASSPGLVLQETQYF
.	TRBV30	TRBJ2-3	.	TGTGCCTGGTCAGGACAGCTCACAGATACGCAGTATTTT	CAWSGQLTDTQYF
.	TRBV30	TRBJ1-5	.	TGTGCCTGGAGCCGAGACAGGTACGTCAATCAGCCCCAGCATTTT	CAWSRDRYVNQPQHF
.	TRBV9	TRBJ2-1	TRBD1	TGTGCCAGCAGCGGATCCGGGACAGGGGTCTATGAGCAGTTCTTC	CASSGSGTGVYEQFF
.	TRBV28	TRBJ1-5	.	TGTGCCAGCAGCATTCTATTGGACAGCGGCAATCAGCCCCAGCATTTT	CASSILLDSGNQPQHF
once	TRBV5-1	TRBJ2-7	.	TGCGCCAGCAGCTTGGACATCTCCTACGAGCAGTACTTC	CASSLDISYEQYF
.	TRBV6-4	TRBJ2-2	TRBD1	TGTGCCAGCAGTGACTCCGGGACAGTGTCCGGGGAGCTGTTTTTT	CASSDSGTVSGELFF
.	TRBV28	TRBJ1-5	.	TGTGCCAGCAGCTACCCAGTCGGGCAGCCCCAGCATTTT	CASSYPVGQPQHF
.	TRBV19	TRBJ2-3	TRBD2	TGTGCCAGTTCCCAAATGACTAGCGGGAGGGATACGCAGTATTTT	CASSQMTSGRDTQYF
.	TRBV7-9	TRBJ2-7	.	TGTGCCAGCAGCTTCTCAAGGTTCTCCTACGAGCGGTACTTC	CASSFSRFSYERYF
.	TRBV5-1	TRBJ1-4	.	TGCGCCAGCAGCTTGGAAGGGAGAAATGAAAAACTGCTTTTT	CASSLEGRNEKLLF
.	TRBV3-1/TRBV3-2	TRBJ1-5	TRBD1	TGTGCCAGCAGCCCGGGACAGGGCACGTATAGCAATCAGCCCCAGCATTTT	CASSPGQGTYSNQPQHF
.	TRBV4-1	TRBJ2-6	TRBD1	TGCGCCAGCAGCCCAGTGGGTGGGACAGGGCGCTCTGGGGCCAACGTCCTGACTTTC	CASSPVGGTGRSGANVLTF
.	TRBV6-5	TRBJ1-2	.	TGTGCCAGCACCAGCGGCAGCATCTCTAACTATGGCTACACCTTC	CASTSGSISNYGYTF
.	TRBV27	TRBJ1-5	TRBD1	TGTGCCAGCAGTTGGACAGGGGTTAGCAATCAGCCCCAGCATTTT	CASSWTGVSNQPQHF
.	TRBV5-1	TRBJ1-2	TRBD1	TGCGCCAGCAGCGCGCCGGACAGGGCGGACTATGGCTACACCTTC	CASSAPDRADYGYTF
.	TRBV6-5	TRBJ1-1	.	TGTGCCAGCAGGGGAGAACGGACTGAAGCTTTCTTT	CASRGERTEAFF
.	TRBV29-1	TRBJ2-7	.	TGCAGCTACTCCCACCGGAGAAGGTCCCACGAGCAGTACTTC	CSYSHRRRSHEQYF
.	TRBV9	TRBJ2-7	.	TGTGCCAGCAGCGCACGGACAGAAACCTACGAGCAGTACTTC	CASSARTETYEQYF
.	TRBV9	TRBJ2-2	.	TGTGCCAGCAGCCTGAGGACAGCCAACACCGGGGAGCTGTTTTTT	CASSLRTANTGELFF
.	TRBV19	TRBJ2-2	.	TGTGCCAGTAGTAGACTTCGGGGACTGAACACCGGGGAGCTGTTTTTT	CASSRLRGLNTGELFF
.	TRBV11-2	TRBJ2-1	TRBD2	TGTGCCAGCAGCGAAGGACTAGCGGGCCGTAGCTCCTACAATGAGCAGTTCTTC	CASSEGLAGRSSYNEQFF
.	TRBV21-1	TRBJ1-3	.	TGTGCCAGCACCTATACCGGGGTGGCTGGAAACACCATATATTTT	CASTYTGVAGNTIYF
once	TRBV27	TRBJ2-7	.	TGTGCCAGCGGAGTACCTAATGACGAGCAGTACTTC	CASGVPNDEQYF
.	TRBV27	TRBJ1-3	TRBD1	TGTGCCAGCAGCTCGGACAGGGGCGGAAACACCATATATTTT	CASSSDRGGNTIYF
.	TRBV4-1	TRBJ2-1	.	TGCGCCAGCAGCCAAGGGAGGGATGAGCAGTTCTTC	CASSQGRDEQFF
.	TRBV5-1	TRBJ2-1	TRBD1	TGCGCCAGCAGCCTCTCTGGACAGGACAATGAGCAGTTCTTC	CASSLSGQDNEQFF
.	TRBV28	TRBJ2-1	TRBD1	TGTGCCAGCAGTCCACGGCAGGGGGCTTTCCACAATGAGCAGTTCTTC	CASSPRQGAFHNEQFF
.	TRBV18	TRBJ1-2	.	TGTGCCAGCTCACCAGGAGGTACCAACTATGGCTACACCTTC	CASSPGGTNYGYTF
once	TRBV6-5	TRBJ1-1	.	TGTGCCACCTATGGGGGCGGCCTGAAGAACACTGAAGCTTTCTTT	CATYGGGLKNTEAFF
once	TRBV6-4	TRBJ2-7	TRBD1	TGTGCCAGCAGTGGTAGGGGGCAGGGGGCTACCTACGAGCAGTACTTC	CASSGRGQGATYEQYF
.	TRBV28	TRBJ2-2	TRBD2	TGTGCCAGCAGTCATCAGACTAGCGGAACGAACACCGGGGAGCTGTTTTTT	CASSHQTSGTNTGELFF
.	TRBV24-1	TRBJ2-1	TRBD2	TGTGCCACCAGTGAATTAGGAACTAGCGACTACAATGAGCAGTTCTTC	CATSELGTSDYNEQFF
.	TRBV7-9	TRBJ2-2	.	TGTGCCAGCAGCTCTACACAGGGTGGTGTCACCGGGGAGCTGTTTTTT	CASSSTQGGVTGELFF
.	TRBV19	TRBJ2-5	.	TGTGCCAGTAGTAACCAACTAGGAGGTATTTTAGGGACCCAGTACTTC	CASSNQLGGILGTQYF
once	TRBV10-2	TRBJ2-7	TRBD1	TGCGCCAGCAGTGTTTCGGGCGTAGGGGGCTCCGAGCAGTACTTC	CASSVSGVGGSEQYF
.	TRBV28	TRBJ1-5	.	TGTGCCAGCAGCCCAGGGGCCCATCAGCCCCAGCATTTT	CASSPGAHQPQHF
.	TRBV7-9	TRBJ2-2	.	TGTGCCAGCAGCTTCTCGGGAGGGGAGCTGTTTTTT	CASSFSGGELFF